The clone carrying this TCR beta chain turned up a few times. As yet, its antigen is unknown. A second PCR of 7 to 11 cycles used a sample-barcoded 5' primer and a J-beta primer mix. Every cDNA molecule bore a tag from a template-switch adaptor containing 12 random nucleotides. MiXCR, run by TCRdb on the 5' RACE reads, gives a single entry per CDR3 protein. Among some 670,000 distinct CDR3 sequences listed, approximately 52% were seen once. The record originates from a study of blood T cells in healthy people across ages. The germline V gene has CDR1 SNHLY and CDR2 FYNNEI. CDR3 length: 15 residues. V shed 6 bases, J shed 4 bases, and the junction held 5 bases outside the gene matches. General observations from the study: Fewer expanded clones and more diversity marked long-lived versus aged donors.

The gene calls are TRBV2 and TRBJ1-5; the match to TRBD1 covers 11 bases. The clonotype comes from a woman older than 75 in good health. The sequenced material came from blood. CDR3: CASSLDRGPNQPQHF. The CDR3 nucleotides are TGTGCCAGCAGCTTGGACAGGGGGCCTAATCAGCCCCAGCATTTT.